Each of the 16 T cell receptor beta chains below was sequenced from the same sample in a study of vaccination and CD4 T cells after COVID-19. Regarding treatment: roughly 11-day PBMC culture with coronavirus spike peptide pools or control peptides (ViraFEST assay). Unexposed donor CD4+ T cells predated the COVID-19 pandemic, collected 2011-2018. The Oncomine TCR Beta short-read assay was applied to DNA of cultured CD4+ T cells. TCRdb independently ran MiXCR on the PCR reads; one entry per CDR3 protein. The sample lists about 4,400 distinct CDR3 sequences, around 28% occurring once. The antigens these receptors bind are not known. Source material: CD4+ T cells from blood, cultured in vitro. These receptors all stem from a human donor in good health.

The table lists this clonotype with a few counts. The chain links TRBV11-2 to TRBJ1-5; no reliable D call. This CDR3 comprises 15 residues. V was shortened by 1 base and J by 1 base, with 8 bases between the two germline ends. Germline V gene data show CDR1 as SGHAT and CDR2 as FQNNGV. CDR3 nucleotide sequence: TGTGCCAGCAGCTTAGCCTTTGGGAGCAATCAGCCCCAGCATTTT. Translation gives CASSLAFGSNQPQHF.

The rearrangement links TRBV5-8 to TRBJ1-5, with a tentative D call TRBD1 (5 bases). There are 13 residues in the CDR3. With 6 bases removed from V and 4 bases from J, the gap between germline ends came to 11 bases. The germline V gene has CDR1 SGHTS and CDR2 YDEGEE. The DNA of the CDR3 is TGTGCCAGCAACCGGGGACTGAATCAGCCCCAGCATTTT. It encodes CASNRGLNQPQHF.

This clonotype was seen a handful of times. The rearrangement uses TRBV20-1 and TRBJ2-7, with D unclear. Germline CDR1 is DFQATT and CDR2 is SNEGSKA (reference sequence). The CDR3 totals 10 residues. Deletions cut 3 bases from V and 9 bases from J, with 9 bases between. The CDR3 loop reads CSASLVGQYF. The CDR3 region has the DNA TGCAGTGCTAGTCTAGTTGGGCAGTACTTC.

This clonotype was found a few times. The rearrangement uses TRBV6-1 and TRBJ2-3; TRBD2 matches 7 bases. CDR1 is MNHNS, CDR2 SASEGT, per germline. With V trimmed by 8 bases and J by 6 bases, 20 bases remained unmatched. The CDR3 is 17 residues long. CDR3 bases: TGTGCCAGCTCATTTTGGGGGAGCGGGGCTAATGCGGATACGCAGTATTTT. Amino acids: CASSFWGSGANADTQYF.

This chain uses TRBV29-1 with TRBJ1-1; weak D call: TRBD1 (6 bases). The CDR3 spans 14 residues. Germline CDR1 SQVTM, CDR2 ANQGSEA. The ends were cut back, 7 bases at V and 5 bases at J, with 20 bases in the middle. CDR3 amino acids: CSAQGWGGMTEAFF. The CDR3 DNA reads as TGCAGCGCCCAGGGGTGGGGGGGGATGACTGAAGCTTTCTTT.

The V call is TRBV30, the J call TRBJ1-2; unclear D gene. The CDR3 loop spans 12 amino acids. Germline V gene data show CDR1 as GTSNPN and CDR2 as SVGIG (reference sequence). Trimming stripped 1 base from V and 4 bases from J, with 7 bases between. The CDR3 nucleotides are TGTGCCTGGAGTGAAGGTGCCTATGGCTACACCTTC. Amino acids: CAWSEGAYGYTF.

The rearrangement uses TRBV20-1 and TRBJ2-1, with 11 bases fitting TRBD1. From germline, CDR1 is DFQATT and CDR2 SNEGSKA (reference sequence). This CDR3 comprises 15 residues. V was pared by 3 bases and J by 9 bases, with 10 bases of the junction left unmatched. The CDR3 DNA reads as TGCAGTGCTAGTACTTCCGGGACAGGGGGAGGTGAGCAGTTCTTC. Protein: CSASTSGTGGGEQFF.

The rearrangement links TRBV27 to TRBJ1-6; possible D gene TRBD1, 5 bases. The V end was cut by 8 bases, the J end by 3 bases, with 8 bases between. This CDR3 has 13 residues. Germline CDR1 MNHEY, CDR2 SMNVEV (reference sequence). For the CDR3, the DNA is TGTGCCAGCCGACAGAACTATAATTCACCCCTCCACTTT. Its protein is CASRQNYNSPLHF.

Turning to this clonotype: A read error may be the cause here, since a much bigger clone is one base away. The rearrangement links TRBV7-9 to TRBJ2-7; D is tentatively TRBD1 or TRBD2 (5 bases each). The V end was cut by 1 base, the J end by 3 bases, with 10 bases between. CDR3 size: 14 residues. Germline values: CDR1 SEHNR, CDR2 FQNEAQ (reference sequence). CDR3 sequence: CASSLVGVHYEQYF. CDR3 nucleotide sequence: TGTGCCAGCAGCTTAGTGGGGGTCCACTACGAGCAGTACTTC.

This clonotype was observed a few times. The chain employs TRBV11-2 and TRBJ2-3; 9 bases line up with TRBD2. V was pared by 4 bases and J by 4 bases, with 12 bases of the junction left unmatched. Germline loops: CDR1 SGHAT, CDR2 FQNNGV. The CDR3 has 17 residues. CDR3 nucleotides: TGTGCCAGCAGCTCCACCCGGGGGCGGGAGGGCCCAGATACGCAGTATTTT. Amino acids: CASSSTRGREGPDTQYF. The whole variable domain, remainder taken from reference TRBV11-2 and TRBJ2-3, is EAGVAQSPRYKIIEKRQSVAFWCNPISGHATLYWYQQILGQGPKLLIQFQNNGVVDDSQLPKDRFSAERLKGVDSTLKIQPAKLEDSAVYLCASSSTRGREGPDTQYFGPGTRLTVL.

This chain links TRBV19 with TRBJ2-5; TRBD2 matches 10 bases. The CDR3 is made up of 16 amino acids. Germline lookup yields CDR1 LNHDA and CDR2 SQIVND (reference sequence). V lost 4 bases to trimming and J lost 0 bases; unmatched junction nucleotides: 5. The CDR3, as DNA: TGTGCCAGTAGTACAGGACTAGCGGACTACCAAGAGACCCAGTACTTC. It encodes CASSTGLADYQETQYF.

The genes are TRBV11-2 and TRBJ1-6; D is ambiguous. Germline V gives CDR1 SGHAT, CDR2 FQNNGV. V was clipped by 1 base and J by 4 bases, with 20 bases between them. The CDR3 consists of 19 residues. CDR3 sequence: CASSLAVVNSARYNSPLHF. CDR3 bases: TGTGCCAGCAGCTTAGCGGTAGTTAATTCAGCGAGATATAATTCACCCCTCCACTTT.

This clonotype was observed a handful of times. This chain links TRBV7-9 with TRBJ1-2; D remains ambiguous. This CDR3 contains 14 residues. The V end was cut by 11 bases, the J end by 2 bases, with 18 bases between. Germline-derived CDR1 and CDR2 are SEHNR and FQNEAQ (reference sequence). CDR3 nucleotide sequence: TGTGCCCTAACCCCGGCTGCGGACAACTATGGCTACACCTTC. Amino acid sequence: CALTPAADNYGYTF.

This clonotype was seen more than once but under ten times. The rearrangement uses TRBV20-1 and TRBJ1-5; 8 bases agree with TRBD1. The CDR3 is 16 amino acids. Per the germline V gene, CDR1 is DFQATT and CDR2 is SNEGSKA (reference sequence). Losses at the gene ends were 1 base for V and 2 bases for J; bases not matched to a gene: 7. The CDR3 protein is CSARGQTGEGNQPQHF. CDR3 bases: TGCAGTGCTAGAGGTCAGACAGGGGAGGGCAATCAGCCCCAGCATTTT.

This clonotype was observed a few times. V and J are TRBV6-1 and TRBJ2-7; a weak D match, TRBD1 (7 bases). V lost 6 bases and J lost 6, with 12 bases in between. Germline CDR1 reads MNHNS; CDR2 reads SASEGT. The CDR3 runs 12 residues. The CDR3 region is CASRFRGAEQYF. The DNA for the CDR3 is TGTGCCAGCAGATTCAGGGGGGCCGAGCAGTACTTC.

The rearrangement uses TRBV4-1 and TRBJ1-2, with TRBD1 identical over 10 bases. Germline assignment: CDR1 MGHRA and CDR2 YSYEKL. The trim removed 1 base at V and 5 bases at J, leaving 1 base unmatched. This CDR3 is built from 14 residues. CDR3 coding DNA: TGCGCCAGCAGCCAAGGGACAGGGGGATATGGCTACACCTTC. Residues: CASSQGTGGYGYTF.